These 10 T cell receptor beta chains came from one sample sequenced in a study of T-cell reconstitution after alpha-beta-depleted transplantation in children. Preparing the TCRbeta library involved the use of unique molecular identifiers. TCRdb reanalysed the PCR reads using MiXCR and keeps one entry per CDR3 protein. This sample carries approximately 170,000 distinct CDR3 sequences, around 10% of them seen once, and the ten largest clones take less than 15%. The sequences come from PBMCs, collected before TCRalphabeta/CD19-depleted stem cell transplant. These receptors were taken from a boy between 2 and 10 years old with acute myeloid leukemia, due to receive a stem cell transplant.

At least ten counts were recorded for this clonotype. The chain uses TRBV7-2 and TRBJ1-6; TRBD1 matches 9 bases. CDR1 is SGHTA, CDR2 FQGNSA, per germline. CDR3 length: 15 residues. Losses at the gene ends were 5 bases for V and 9 bases for J; bases not matched to a gene: 8. The CDR3 sequence is CASSHERQGGSPLHF. CDR3 sequence (DNA): TGTGCCAGCAGCCATGAACGACAGGGGGGTTCACCCCTCCACTTT.

In this sample, this clonotype turned up many times. The chain carries TRBV28 and TRBJ1-1; no clear D. The CDR3 loop spans 14 amino acids. Germline assignment: CDR1 MDHEN and CDR2 SYDVKM. V gave up 6 bases and J gave up 3 bases, with 14 bases separating them. The CDR3 here is CASSPIGIYTEAFF. The CDR3 nucleotides are TGTGCCAGCAGCCCAATAGGGATATACACTGAAGCTTTCTTT.

This clonotype came up many times. The rearrangement joins TRBV2 to TRBJ1-2; a weak D match, TRBD1 (5 bases). Germline-derived CDR1 and CDR2 are SNHLY and FYNNEI. V lost 7 bases and J 6 bases, leaving 12 bases between the germline ends. This CDR3 contains 12 residues. The CDR3 DNA sequence: TGTGCCAGCACATCCAGGGCAAATGGCTACACCTTC. It translates to CASTSRANGYTF.

This clonotype was detected many times. The chain links TRBV20-1 to TRBJ2-1; TRBD2 might be the D (6 bases). The CDR3 totals 14 residues. The ends were cut back, 2 bases at V and 0 bases at J, with 8 bases in the middle. Germline CDR1 DFQATT, CDR2 SNEGSKA (reference sequence). CDR3 loop: CSARLASSYNEQFF. CDR3 DNA: TGCAGTGCTAGACTAGCGAGCTCCTACAATGAGCAGTTCTTC.

This chain links TRBV5-4 with TRBJ2-6; no clear D gene. V lost 3 bases and J lost 0, with 7 bases in between. Germline CDR1 SGHNT, CDR2 YYREEE (reference sequence). The CDR3 spans 15 residues. DNA of the CDR3: TGTGCCAGCAGCTCAGCTATCTCTGGGGCCAACGTCCTGACTTTC. It translates to CASSSAISGANVLTF.

This chain uses TRBV3-1 with TRBJ2-3; 8 bases map to TRBD2. The CDR3 contains 17 residues. V was pared by 10 bases and J by 3 bases, with 18 bases of the junction left unmatched. Germline V CDR1 and CDR2: LGHDT, YNNKEL (reference sequence). The CDR3 DNA follows: TGTGCCACCTCCAAAGAAGTGTTGCGGGGGGCAACAGATACGCAGTATTTT. Encoded protein: CATSKEVLRGATDTQYF.

This clonotype was counted many times. In nucleotides, the CDR3 is TGTGCCAGCAGCTTAAGGCCGGGGTTAAGGGGGACTGAAGCTTTCTTT. As protein: CASSLRPGLRGTEAFF. The chain recombines TRBV6-5 with TRBJ1-1; a possible D gene is TRBD1 (6 bases). Per germline, CDR1 MNHEY and CDR2 SVGAGI. V shed 6 bases and J shed 5 bases, with 22 bases lying between them. This CDR3 region has 16 residues.

This clonotype was detected ten times or more. The chain links TRBV10-1 to TRBJ1-1; tentative D call: TRBD1 (6 bases). From germline, CDR1 is WNHNN and CDR2 SYGVQD (reference sequence). Trimming pared 5 bases from V and 3 bases from J, leaving 10 bases between. CDR3 length: 13 amino acids. CDR3 in DNA: TGCGCCAGCAGTACAGGGAGGGACACTGAAGCTTTCTTT. It translates to CASSTGRDTEAFF.

The V gene is TRBV5-5, the J gene TRBJ2-7; 14 nucleotides match TRBD2. CDR3 length: 15 residues. V lost 0 bases and J lost 6; bases outside the gene matches: 2. Per germline, CDR1 SGHKS and CDR2 YYEKEE (reference sequence). CDR3 in amino acids: CASSLGGLAGAEQYV. CDR3 coding DNA: TGTGCCAGCAGCTTGGGGGGACTAGCGGGGGCCGAGCAGTACGTC.

Many counts were recorded for this clonotype. This rearrangement joins TRBV10-3 to TRBJ2-1; 10 positions match TRBD2. CDR3 size: 17 residues. CDR1 is ENHRY, CDR2 SYGVKD, per germline. V shed 6 bases, J shed 3 bases, and the junction held 11 bases outside the gene matches. CDR3 amino acids: CAIRGGGLASSYNEQFF. The DNA for the CDR3 is TGTGCCATCAGGGGGGGGGGACTAGCGTCGAGCTACAATGAGCAGTTCTTC.